These T cell receptor beta chains were read from a single sample in a study of CD8 T cells in Susac syndrome. MiXCR was run by TCRdb on the immunoSEQ multiplex PCR reads, yielding one entry per CDR3 protein. The sample carries some 190,000 distinct CDR3 sequences, about 94% recorded once. Sequences were obtained from CD4+ T cells from PBMCs. The receptors stem from a human donor with Susac syndrome. The CDR3 runs from the conserved cysteine through the conserved F or W. The D gene is left open where the match is weak. Rows give clone size only sometimes, using once, few, many, or a class for an expanded clone.

j_call d_call clone_size v_call cdr3_aa cdr3_nt
TRBJ2-5 . . TRBV25-1 CASTGFQETQYF TGTGCCAGCACGGGGTTTCAAGAGACCCAGTACTTC
TRBJ1-2 TRBD1 . TRBV28 CASSFGTGLYGYTF TGTGCCAGCAGTTTTGGGACAGGCCTTTATGGCTACACCTTC
TRBJ1-2 . . TRBV5-6 CASTPDRNYGYTF TGTGCCAGCACGCCTGACAGGAACTATGGCTACACCTTC
TRBJ2-3 . . TRBV7-2 CASSLVVGGGTDTQYF TGTGCCAGCAGCTTAGTGGTCGGGGGCGGCACAGATACGCAGTATTTT
TRBJ1-4 TRBD1 . TRBV12-3/TRBV12-4 CASSFVGQGDEKLFF TGTGCCAGCAGTTTCGTGGGACAGGGAGATGAAAAACTGTTTTTT
TRBJ2-7 TRBD1 . TRBV30 CAWSGTGTGGLYEQYF TGTGCCTGGAGTGGCACCGGGACAGGGGGCCTCTACGAGCAGTACTTC
TRBJ1-1 . . TRBV6-2/TRBV6-3 CASRGRLNTEAFF TGTGCCAGCAGGGGACGGTTGAACACTGAAGCTTTCTTT
TRBJ1-1 TRBD1 . TRBV19 CASILRQGNTEAFF TGTGCCAGTATATTGCGACAGGGGAACACTGAAGCTTTCTTT
TRBJ1-1 TRBD1 . TRBV20-1 CSAREREDRVDTEAFF TGCAGTGCTAGAGAGAGGGAGGACAGGGTCGACACTGAAGCTTTCTTT
TRBJ2-1 TRBD1 . TRBV24-1 CATSDPGTGRNEQFF TGTGCCACCAGTGATCCCGGGACAGGGAGGAATGAGCAGTTCTTC
TRBJ1-5 . . TRBV20-1 CSASSGQFSSNQPQHF TGCAGTGCTAGCTCAGGACAGTTCTCTAGCAATCAGCCCCAGCATTTT
TRBJ2-1 TRBD1 . TRBV7-7 CASSLVWTGTGDYNEQFF TGTGCTAGCAGCTTAGTCTGGACCGGGACAGGGGATTACAATGAGCAGTTCTTC
TRBJ1-5 . . TRBV2 CASSSGTLNQPQHF TGTGCCAGCAGTTCCGGAACCCTCAATCAGCCCCAGCATTTT
TRBJ2-5 . once TRBV5-6 CASSYPAAQETQYF TGTGCCAGCAGCTATCCGGCAGCCCAAGAGACCCAGTACTTC
TRBJ1-4 . . TRBV7-6 CASSLLGQYNEKLFF TGTGCCAGCAGCTTGCTGGGCCAGTATAATGAAAAACTGTTTTTT
TRBJ2-7 . . TRBV20-1 CSASPGWWQGKFYEQYF TGCAGTGCTAGCCCTGGTTGGTGGCAAGGGAAGTTCTACGAGCAGTACTTC
TRBJ2-3 TRBD2 . TRBV20-1 CSARDGVSGGASTDTQYF TGCAGTGCTAGAGATGGAGTTAGCGGGGGGGCTTCCACAGATACGCAGTATTTT
TRBJ1-2 . . TRBV11-2 CASSVTSGGYTF TGTGCCAGCAGCGTCACCTCGGGCGGCTACACCTTC
TRBJ1-1 TRBD1 . TRBV12-5 CASGLVTGVITEAFF TGTGCTAGTGGTTTGGTAACAGGGGTCATCACTGAAGCTTTCTTT
TRBJ1-6 TRBD1 . TRBV30 CAWIPGQKKPVNSPLHF TGTGCCTGGATACCGGGACAGAAGAAGCCAGTTAATTCACCCCTCCACTTT
TRBJ2-1 . . TRBV28 CASSSPGHAYNEQFF TGTGCCAGCAGTTCCCCGGGACATGCCTACAATGAGCAGTTCTTC
TRBJ1-1 . . TRBV4-1 CASSQLSQGSAEAFF TGCGCCAGCAGCCAATTATCACAGGGCTCGGCTGAAGCTTTCTTT
TRBJ2-1 TRBD2 once TRBV20-1 CSALAGEYNEQFF TGCAGTGCTCTAGCGGGGGAGTACAATGAGCAGTTCTTC
TRBJ1-2 . . TRBV5-6 CASSLAVGGGYTF TGTGCCAGCAGCTTGGCCGTTGGTGGTGGCTACACCTTC
TRBJ2-5 . . TRBV6-5 CASSYRRGLAGALETQYF TGTGCCAGCAGTTACCGTCGGGGGCTCGCGGGGGCCCTGGAGACCCAGTACTTC
TRBJ2-3 . . TRBV24-1 CATSDLRLPTDTQYF TGTGCCACCAGTGATTTGAGGCTGCCCACAGATACGCAGTATTTT
TRBJ2-3 TRBD2 . TRBV30 CAWSDQRGGTDTQYF TGTGCCTGGAGTGACCAGCGGGGGGGCACAGATACGCAGTATTTT
TRBJ2-7 . . TRBV20-1 CSAPGDRASYEQYF TGCAGTGCTCCTGGGGACCGCGCATCCTACGAGCAGTACTTC